The 14 T cell receptor beta chains below all came from one sample that was sequenced in a study of cytomegalovirus exposure and HLA in healthy donors. Only in-frame clones appear in the TCRdb table, and some are missing; sequencing was by immunoSEQ multiplex PCR. The sample lists around 86,000 clones, about 94% occurring once. The sample comprised PBMCs. Receptors originate from a young woman in good health and CMV-seropositive.

J is TRBJ2-5 and V is TRBV6-5, with 7 bases that match TRBD1. This CDR3 spans 15 amino acids. V dropped 5 bases and J dropped 4; count of bases not matched to a gene: 10. Germline values: CDR1 MNHEY, CDR2 SVGAGI. The CDR3 here is CASSTQGTALETQYF. CDR3 in DNA: TGTGCCAGCAGTACCCAAGGGACAGCCTTAGAGACCCAGTACTTC.

In its sample, this clone was seen a few times. The same CDR3 arises from other DNA sequences in this sample as well. This chain joins TRBV18 and TRBJ2-5, with TRBD1 matching 9 bases. With 3 bases clipped from V and 0 bases from J, the junction kept 5 bases outside the gene matches. Germline V gives CDR1 KGHSH, CDR2 LQKENI. The CDR3 spans 16 residues. The DNA for the CDR3 is TGTGCCAGCTCACCCTCCACAGGGGGCAACCAAGAGACCCAGTACTTC. This sequence encodes CASSPSTGGNQETQYF.

The table lists this clone with a few counts. V usage is TRBV19 and J usage is TRBJ2-2; 7 bases are a match to TRBD2. From germline, CDR1 is LNHDA and CDR2 SQIVND (reference sequence). Trimming took 6 bases from V and 6 from J; bases not matched to a gene: 10. This CDR3 contains 15 residues. The CDR3 nucleotides are TGTGCCAGTAGGAACACTAGCGTGTGGTCCGGGGAGCTGTTTTTT. Translating gives CASRNTSVWSGELFF.

The chain's CDR3 is CASSFRTAEKDGELFF. The CDR3 coding sequence is TGTGCCAGCAGTTTCAGGACTGCCGAAAAGGACGGGGAGCTGTTTTTT. This chain joins TRBV27 and TRBJ2-2; the D gene is possibly TRBD2 (5 bases). The CDR3 length is 16 residues. Germline V CDR1 and CDR2: MNHEY, SMNVEV (reference sequence). Trimming removed 3 bases from V and 7 bases from J, with 18 bases in between.

This sequence joins TRBV11-2 and TRBJ2-5, with 10 bases that match TRBD1. Looked up from germline, CDR1 is SGHAT and CDR2 is FQNNGV. Unmatched junction bases numbered 10, after V lost 5 bases and J lost 4 bases. The CDR3 consists of 16 residues. The CDR3 DNA sequence: TGTGCCAGCAGCAAACCCGGGACAGGGGTTTCAGAGACCCAGTACTTC. It translates to CASSKPGTGVSETQYF.

V usage is TRBV10-2 and J usage is TRBJ2-3; TRBD2 aligns across 8 bases. Germline V gene sequence: CDR1 WSHSY, CDR2 SAAADI. This CDR3 spans 15 amino acids. Germline trimming cut 2 bases from V and 3 bases from J; bases unmatched to any gene: 4. The CDR3 protein is CASSEIAGRTDTQYF. CDR3 nucleotides: TGCGCCAGCAGTGAGATAGCGGGACGAACAGATACGCAGTATTTT.

In this sample, this clone turned up once. The rearrangement joins TRBV6-6 to TRBJ2-7; D is uncertain. Germline lookup yields CDR1 MNHNY and CDR2 SVGAGI (reference sequence). CDR3 length: 14 amino acids. The ends were cut back, 0 bases at V and 7 bases at J, with 13 bases in the middle. This chain's CDR3 is CASSYSEEVKEQYF. The CDR3 DNA reads as TGTGCCAGCAGTTACTCAGAGGAAGTCAAAGAGCAGTACTTC.

In regard to this clone: Here the CDR3 omits its conserved ending phenylalanine or tryptophan, so a read error is the likely source. The limits of the CDR3 on the DNA are not certain, so only TCRdb's listed CDR3 is given. This chain's CDR3 is CSASVSGGQA. The chain couples TRBV20-1 to TRBJ1-1; the DNA was not compared with TRBD1, the D call given in the table. The CDR3 spans 10 amino acids, including both terminal residues. CDR1 is DFQATT, CDR2 SNEGSKA, per germline (reference sequence).

The V call is TRBV4-3, the J call TRBJ2-1; the match to TRBD2 covers 9 bases. The CDR3 has 16 amino acids. Germline lookup yields CDR1 LGHNA and CDR2 YSLEER. The J segment lost 2 bases and the V segment lost 1 base, leaving 3 bases of the junction unmatched. CDR3 sequence reads: CASSQGASGTYNEQFF. The CDR3 DNA reads as TGCGCCAGCAGCCAAGGGGCTAGCGGGACCTACAATGAGCAGTTCTTC.

This chain links TRBV18 with TRBJ1-5; 8 bases fit TRBD1. CDR3 length: 15 residues. Germline loops: CDR1 KGHSH, CDR2 LQKENI. V lost 3 bases, J lost 7 bases, and 8 bases stayed unmatched. The CDR3 DNA reads TGTGCCAGCTCACCTACCGACAGGGGAATACAGCCCCAGCATTTT. This sequence encodes CASSPTDRGIQPQHF.

This clone was counted once. CDR3 nucleotides: TGTGCCTGGAGCCGAGGGGGGACAGGGGACACGGGTTATGGCTACACCTTC. Its protein product is CAWSRGGTGDTGYGYTF. The chain employs TRBV30 and TRBJ1-2; 10 bases line up with TRBD1. Trimming cost V 3 bases and J 5 bases; bases outside gene matches: 15. The CDR3 sequence is 17 residues long. In germline, CDR1 is GTSNPN, CDR2 SVGIG (reference sequence).

The rearrangement uses TRBV9 and TRBJ2-1, with TRBD1 matching over 8 bases. The CDR3 is 16 amino acids. Germline V gives CDR1 SGDLS, CDR2 YYNGEE. Losses at the gene ends were 3 bases for V and 5 bases for J; bases not matched to a gene: 10. CDR3 sequence: CASSGPRQGWNNEQFF. CDR3 coding DNA: TGTGCCAGCAGCGGCCCCCGACAGGGGTGGAACAATGAGCAGTTCTTC. Filled out from reference TRBV9 and TRBJ2-1, the complete variable domain reads DSGVTQTPKHLITATGQRVTLRCSPRSGDLSVYWYQQSLDQGLQFLIQYYNGEERAKGNILERFSAQQFPDLHSELNLSSLELGDSALYFCASSGPRQGWNNEQFFGPGTRLTVL.

The chain carries TRBV5-6 and TRBJ1-1; D is ambiguous. The length of the CDR3 is 14 residues. CDR1 is SGHDT and CDR2 is YYEEEE in the germline V gene. V lost 0 bases, J lost 5 bases, and 11 bases lay in between. CDR3 region: CASSLGAGMTEAFF. The CDR3 DNA sequence: TGTGCCAGCAGCTTGGGAGCGGGGATGACTGAAGCTTTCTTT. Supplemented by reference TRBV5-6 and TRBJ1-1, the full variable domain reads DAGVTQSPTHLIKTRGQQVTLRCSPKSGHDTVSWYQQALGQGPQFIFQYYEEEERQRGNFPDRFSGHQFPNYSSELNVNALLLGDSALYLCASSLGAGMTEAFFGQGTRLTVV.

The chain has TRBV7-6 and TRBJ2-1, with TRBD2 matching over 7 bases. CDR3 length: 16 residues. V shed 5 bases, J shed 11 bases, and the junction held 18 bases outside the gene matches. Germline CDR1 is SGHVS and CDR2 is FNYEAQ. This chain's CDR3 is CASSERNWEGTSQQFF. CDR3 sequence (DNA): TGTGCCAGCAGCGAACGAAATTGGGAGGGGACTTCGCAGCAGTTCTTC.